This paragraph covers one TCR gamma chain sequence. Its antigen is not known. The junction shows a germline mismatch at one end, possibly a read error. RNA was extracted from the cells and then reverse transcribed. Pooled V-gene forward primers with one constant-region reverse primer generated the CDR3 amplicons by multiplex PCR. TCRdb reapplied CATT to the multiplex PCR reads. The sample includes more than 25,000 gamma-chain clones, 15% to 25% of them seen just once. This entry comes from a study of Vδ1+ human thymocytes. The sorted cells were CD3+ Vdelta1+ Vdelta2- thymocytes from alphabeta-depleted thymus. The CDR3 runs 14 residues. CDR1 and CDR2 (germline): VTNTFY, YDVSTARD (reference sequence). Regarding the study as a whole: Bulk data may be misread because of unexpected Vdelta2 sequences. In the thymus, TRG and TRD repertoires looked highly polyclonal with Gaussian CDR3 lengths. Many TRG clonotypes were shared between donors; TRD repertoires were essentially private. Thymic delta-chain repertoires held approximately 20% Vdelta2 sequences and few Vdelta3, despite high sort purity.

This chain uses TRGV3 with TRGJ1 or TRGJ2. Sample: Vdelta1+ gamma-delta thymocytes from the thymus. Subset here: FACS-sorted CD3+ TCRalphabeta- TCRVdelta1+ TCRVdelta2- thymocytes. The receptor's source is a boy under three years old who had congenital heart surgery. CDR3 sequence (DNA): TGTGCCACCTGGGACAGGCCGCGGTATTATAACAAACTCTTT. Translating gives CATWDRPRYYNKLF.